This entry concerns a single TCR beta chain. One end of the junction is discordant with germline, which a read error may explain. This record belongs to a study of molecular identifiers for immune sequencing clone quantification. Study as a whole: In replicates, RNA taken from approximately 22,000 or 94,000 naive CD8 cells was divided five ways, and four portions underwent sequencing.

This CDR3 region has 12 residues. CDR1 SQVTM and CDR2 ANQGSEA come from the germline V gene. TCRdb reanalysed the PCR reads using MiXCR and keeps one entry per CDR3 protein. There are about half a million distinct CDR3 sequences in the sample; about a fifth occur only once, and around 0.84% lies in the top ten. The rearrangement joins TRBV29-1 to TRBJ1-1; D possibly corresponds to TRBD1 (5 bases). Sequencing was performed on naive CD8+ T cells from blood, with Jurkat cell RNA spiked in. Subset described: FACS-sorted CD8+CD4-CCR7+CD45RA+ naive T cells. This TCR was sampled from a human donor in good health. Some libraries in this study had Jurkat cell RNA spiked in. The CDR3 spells CSVDFRETEAFF. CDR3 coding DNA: TGCAGCGTTGACTTCAGGGAGACTGAAGCCTTCTTT. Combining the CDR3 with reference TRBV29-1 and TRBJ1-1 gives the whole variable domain SAVISQKPSRDICQRGTSLTIQCQVDSQVTMMFWYRQQPGQSLTLIATANQGSEATYESGFVIDKFPISRPNLTFSTLTVSNMSPEDSSIYLCSVDFRETEAFFGQGTRLTVV.